These 29 T cell receptor beta chains were all obtained from the same sample, sequenced in a study of OX40 agonist ivuxolimab in advanced cancers. Library construction relied on the immunoSEQ multiplex PCR assay. TCRdb mirrors the immuneACCESS table, restricted to in-frame sequences. Some clones are absent from its copies; in checked studies, under half trace to an unresolved V gene, and the reason for the others is unknown. This sample has tens of thousands of clones in its table, and around 84% of those were observed once. The leading ten clones occupy roughly an eighth of the sample. The sample here was CD4+ or CD8+ T cells sorted from blood, taken in a trial of the OX40 agonist ivuxolimab. The receptors stem from an adult with an advanced solid tumor such as melanoma, head and neck, liver or kidney cancer.

This chain connects TRBV11-2 to TRBJ2-7; D ambiguous. This CDR3 contains 14 residues. V gave up 1 base and J gave up 6 bases, with 13 bases separating them. CDR1 is SGHAT, CDR2 FQNNGV, per germline. The CDR3 DNA reads as TGTGCCAGCAGCTTAGTGTTTGGCGAGGCCGAGCAGTACTTC. As protein: CASSLVFGEAEQYF. The full variable domain, with the rest looked up from reference TRBV11-2 and TRBJ2-7, is EAGVAQSPRYKIIEKRQSVAFWCNPISGHATLYWYQQILGQGPKLLIQFQNNGVVDDSQLPKDRFSAERLKGVDSTLKIQPAKLEDSAVYLCASSLVFGEAEQYFGPGTRLTVT.

The chain has TRBV7-9 and TRBJ1-1; D might be TRBD1 (6 bases). In germline, CDR1 is SEHNR, CDR2 FQNEAQ (reference sequence). The CDR3 is made up of 14 amino acids. The V and J ends lost 10 bases and 1 base respectively, with 16 bases between them. CDR3 DNA sequence: TGTGCCATGAAGAACAGGGTAGGGAACACTGAAGCTTTCTTT. It translates to CAMKNRVGNTEAFF. Full variable domain (outside the CDR3, taken from reference TRBV7-9 and TRBJ1-1): DTGVSQNPRHKITKRGQNVTFRCDPISEHNRLYWYRQTLGQGPEFLTYFQNEAQLEKSRLLSDRFSAERPKGSFSTLEIQRTEQGDSAMYLCAMKNRVGNTEAFFGQGTRLTVV.

The chain links TRBV6-1 to TRBJ2-1; tentative D call: TRBD1 (6 bases). V was pared by 2 bases and J by 9 bases, with 20 bases between. Germline CDR1 MNHNS, CDR2 SASEGT. The CDR3 length is 16 residues. As DNA, the CDR3 is TGTGCCAGCAGTGAAACGGGACGGTTTTTGGGGGCTGAGCAGTTCTTC. It codes for CASSETGRFLGAEQFF.

The chain combines TRBV5-5 with TRBJ1-4; possible D gene TRBD1, 6 bases. This CDR3 is 15 amino acids long. Germline lookup yields CDR1 SGHKS and CDR2 YYEKEE (reference sequence). Trimming removed 1 base at V and 7 bases at J, with 14 bases between. This CDR3 reads CASSLYRDEGEKLFF. Written as DNA, the CDR3 is TGTGCCAGCAGCTTGTACAGGGACGAGGGTGAAAAACTGTTTTTT.

The chain uses TRBV6-6 and TRBJ2-7, with unresolved D. CDR1 MNHNY and CDR2 SVGAGI come from the germline V gene (reference sequence). V lost 6 bases to trimming and J lost 4 bases, with 16 bases between them. The CDR3 is 14 amino acids. The CDR3 bases are TGTGCCAGCAGGCCCGGACCCAACCTATACGAGCAGTACTTC. It specifies CASRPGPNLYEQYF.

The rearrangement joins TRBV5-4 to TRBJ1-6, with TRBD1 matching over 9 bases. After removal of 4 bases from V and 7 bases from J, the junction contained 9 bases not matched to a gene. CDR1 and CDR2 from the germline V gene are SGHNT and YYREEE (reference sequence). This CDR3 is built from 16 residues. The CDR3 coding sequence is TGTGCCAGCAGCAAGAAGGGACAGGGTGGGAATTCACCCCTCCACTTT. Translation: CASSKKGQGGNSPLHF.

This chain links TRBV28 with TRBJ1-1, with 8 bases aligning to TRBD1. Germline V lookup: CDR1 MDHEN, CDR2 SYDVKM. V dropped 2 bases and J dropped 5; count of bases not matched to a gene: 10. The CDR3 runs 16 residues. CDR3 sequence (DNA): TGTGCCAGCAGTTTACAAGCTTGGACAGGGCGGACTGAAGCTTTCTTT. Encoded protein: CASSLQAWTGRTEAFF.

This chain uses TRBV2 with TRBJ2-7, with D hard to call. Trimming took off 8 bases at V and 8 bases at J, with 10 bases between the two ends. The germline gives CDR1 SNHLY, CDR2 FYNNEI. CDR3 size: 10 residues. CDR3 DNA sequence: TGTGCCAGCCGGGCGGTGAAGCAGTACTTC. As protein: CASRAVKQYF.

The chain links TRBV28 to TRBJ1-3, with 7 nucleotides matching TRBD1. J was trimmed by 0 bases and V by 7 bases; bases with no gene match: 9. Germline V gene sequence: CDR1 MDHEN, CDR2 SYDVKM. The CDR3 consists of 16 residues. CDR3 nucleotides: TGTGCCAGCACCCGGGACAGTTTCATCTCTGGAAACACCATATATTTT. As protein: CASTRDSFISGNTIYF.

This clone has just one count. The DNA for the CDR3 is TGTGCCAGCAGCTCTTGGGACAGGCCCTACGAGCAGTACTTC. Translating it yields CASSSWDRPYEQYF. The genes are TRBV5-4 and TRBJ2-7, with TRBD1 matching 8 bases. The CDR3 runs 14 residues. The germline V gene has CDR1 SGHNT and CDR2 YYREEE (reference sequence). V lost 3 bases and J lost 2; bases outside the gene matches: 4.

V is TRBV6-5 and J is TRBJ1-1; 7 nucleotides agree with TRBD1. From germline, CDR1 is MNHEY and CDR2 SVGAGI. The CDR3 extends over 14 amino acids. Losses at the gene ends were 10 bases for V and 1 base for J; bases not matched to a gene: 9. The CDR3: CATYRGGSNTEAFF. For the CDR3, the DNA is TGTGCCACCTACCGAGGGGGCTCGAACACTGAAGCTTTCTTT.

This clone has only one observation. The DNA for the CDR3 is TGTGCCAGCAGTTACTCGAGGGACTATGAGCAGTTCTTC. Protein product: CASSYSRDYEQFF. The chain employs TRBV6-6 and TRBJ2-1, with TRBD2 as a possible D gene (6 bases). The CDR3 is 13 amino acids. The ends were cut back, 0 bases at V and 8 bases at J, with 8 bases in the middle. Germline V gives CDR1 MNHNY, CDR2 SVGAGI (reference sequence).

The chain carries TRBV6-6 and TRBJ1-2; D perhaps matches TRBD1 (6 bases). CDR1 and CDR2 (germline): MNHNY, SVGAGI (reference sequence). This CDR3 is 13 amino acids long. The germline V and J ends were trimmed by 6 bases and 7 bases, with 15 bases remaining between them. The CDR3 reads CASSSTTGFGYTF. The CDR3 DNA reads as TGTGCCAGCAGCTCCACAACAGGGTTTGGCTACACCTTC.

This chain connects TRBV2 to TRBJ1-5; 7 positions agree with TRBD1. The CDR3 is 13 amino acids. The germline gives CDR1 SNHLY, CDR2 FYNNEI. The V and J ends lost 6 bases and 6 bases, in that order; junction bases with no gene match: 5. CDR3 in amino acids: CASRGTVSQPQHF. The CDR3 nucleotides read TGTGCCAGCAGGGGGACAGTGAGTCAGCCCCAGCATTTT. The entire variable domain, with the rest obtained from reference TRBV2 and TRBJ1-5, is as follows: EPEVTQTPSHQVTQMGQEVILRCVPISNHLYFYWYRQILGQKVEFLVSFYNNEISEKSEIFDDQFSVERPDGSNFTLKIRSTKLEDSAMYFCASRGTVSQPQHFGDGTRLSIL.

This clone was observed a handful of times. This chain connects TRBV6-5 to TRBJ1-2; no clear D gene. With 4 bases removed from V and 0 bases from J, the gap between germline ends came to 15 bases. Germline V CDR1 and CDR2: MNHEY, SVGAGI. CDR3 size: 16 residues. The CDR3 spells CASSSAVAGTNYGYTF. The CDR3 nucleotides read TGTGCCAGCAGTTCAGCCGTTGCGGGGACTAACTATGGCTACACCTTC.

The gene calls are TRBV2 and TRBJ1-5, with D tentatively TRBD1 (6 bases). V shed 7 bases and J shed 11 bases, with 15 bases lying between them. CDR1 and CDR2 (germline): SNHLY, FYNNEI. The length of the CDR3 is 12 residues. For the CDR3, the DNA is TGTGCCAGCACTTTCGGGGGCTCCTCCCAGCATTTT. It specifies CASTFGGSSQHF.

Here the CDR3 DNA reads TGTGCCAGCAGTAAGGGACGGGGCTTGACCGAGCAGTACTTC. Residues: CASSKGRGLTEQYF. This chain connects TRBV6-1 to TRBJ2-7; D tentatively fits TRBD1 or TRBD2 (5 bases each). The V end lost 5 bases, the J end lost 6 bases, and 17 bases lay between the germline ends. The CDR3 loop spans 14 amino acids. CDR1 and CDR2 from the germline V gene are MNHNS and SASEGT.

V gene TRBV4-1 combines with J gene TRBJ2-1; 8 positions match TRBD1. The junction had 4 bases not matched to a gene; V was cut back by 3 bases and J by 0 bases. Germline values: CDR1 MGHRA, CDR2 YSYEKL. The CDR3 is 16 amino acids. The chain's CDR3 is CASSQVGTGSYNEQFF. The CDR3 DNA follows: TGCGCCAGCAGCCAGGTGGGGACAGGCTCCTACAATGAGCAGTTCTTC.

The V and J genes are TRBV5-4 and TRBJ2-1, with 8 bases matching TRBD1. The junction had 7 bases not matched to a gene; V was cut back by 2 bases and J by 6 bases. Germline-derived CDR1 and CDR2 are SGHNT and YYREEE (reference sequence). CDR3 length equals 15 residues. Here the CDR3 reads CASSFGDRTLNEQFF. CDR3 bases: TGTGCCAGCAGCTTCGGGGACAGGACCCTCAATGAGCAGTTCTTC.

V is TRBV27 and J is TRBJ2-3; weak D call: TRBD2 (7 bases). Germline assignment: CDR1 MNHEY and CDR2 SMNVEV (reference sequence). Trimming pared 5 bases from V and 4 bases from J, leaving 16 bases between. The CDR3 contains 15 residues. The CDR3 DNA follows: TGTGCCAGCAGTGCGGAGGGGGGGTTGTCAGATACGCAGTATTTT. This codes for CASSAEGGLSDTQYF.

This chain connects TRBV28 to TRBJ1-6; TRBD1 matches at 8 bases. CDR1 is MDHEN and CDR2 is SYDVKM in the germline V gene. The CDR3 is 14 amino acids. Unmatched junction bases numbered 2, after V lost 4 bases and J lost 6 bases. CDR3 region: CASSSGQGNSPLHF. For the CDR3, the DNA is TGTGCCAGCAGTTCCGGACAGGGTAATTCACCCCTCCACTTT. Variable domain in full (rest from reference TRBV28 and TRBJ1-6): DVKVTQSSRYLVKRTGEKVFLECVQDMDHENMFWYRQDPGLGLRLIYFSYDVKMKEKGDIPEGYSVSREKKERFSLILESASTNQTSMYLCASSSGQGNSPLHFGNGTRLTVT.

This chain links TRBV18 with TRBJ2-3, with 7 bases identical to TRBD2. Per germline, CDR1 KGHSH and CDR2 LQKENI. The CDR3 runs 15 residues. Unmatched junction bases numbered 14, after V lost 6 bases and J lost 8 bases. The CDR3 region has the DNA TGTGCCAGCTCCCCTAGGGAGGGAGGGCCCTCTACGCAGTATTTT. It codes for CASSPREGGPSTQYF.

This chain connects TRBV19 to TRBJ2-1; 11 bases map to TRBD2. The CDR3 has 16 amino acids. Trimming removed 4 bases from V and 8 bases from J; junction bases left unmatched: 10. The germline gives CDR1 LNHDA, CDR2 SQIVND (reference sequence). The CDR3: CASSRKTSGSYDEQFF. The CDR3 DNA sequence: TGTGCCAGTAGTAGAAAAACTAGCGGGAGTTATGATGAGCAGTTCTTC.

The V call is TRBV9, the J call TRBJ2-7, with 8 bases identical to TRBD2. The CDR3 loop spans 15 amino acids. The germline CDR1 and CDR2 sequences are SGDLS and YYNGEE. V shed 0 bases, J shed 6 bases, and the junction held 8 bases outside the gene matches. The CDR3 DNA follows: TGTGCCAGCAGCGTAGGAGCGGGAGCGATCGGCGAGCAGTACTTC. Translated, it gives CASSVGAGAIGEQYF. The full variable domain, in which reference TRBV9 and TRBJ2-7 provide the parts outside the CDR3, is DSGVTQTPKHLITATGQRVTLRCSPRSGDLSVYWYQQSLDQGLQFLIQYYNGEERAKGNILERFSAQQFPDLHSELNLSSLELGDSALYFCASSVGAGAIGEQYFGPGTRLTVT.

The rearrangement uses TRBV5-1 and TRBJ2-3; no firm D call. The CDR3 extends over 13 amino acids. Trimming removed 4 bases from V and 0 bases from J, with 6 bases in between. Per the germline V gene, CDR1 is SGHRS and CDR2 is YFSETQ. CDR3 residues: CASSPDSTDTQYF. CDR3 bases: TGCGCCAGCAGCCCGGACAGCACAGATACGCAGTATTTT.

This clone was counted a single time. The chain links TRBV5-6 to TRBJ2-7; 11 positions match TRBD2. CDR1 and CDR2 from the germline V gene are SGHDT and YYEEEE. The V gene end was trimmed by 5 bases and the J gene end by 0 bases; junction bases not matched to a gene: 7. This CDR3 has 16 residues. CDR3 bases: TGTGCCAGCAGGACGGGACTAGCGGAACGCTCCTACGAGCAGTACTTC. This codes for CASRTGLAERSYEQYF. Based on the CDR3 plus reference TRBV5-6 and TRBJ2-7, the full variable domain is DAGVTQSPTHLIKTRGQQVTLRCSPKSGHDTVSWYQQALGQGPQFIFQYYEEEERQRGNFPDRFSGHQFPNYSSELNVNALLLGDSALYLCASRTGLAERSYEQYFGPGTRLTVT.

V and J are TRBV19 and TRBJ1-1; possibly TRBD1 for D (6 bases). CDR1 and CDR2 from the germline V gene are LNHDA and SQIVND (reference sequence). The V gene lost 3 bases and the J gene lost 2 bases, with 10 bases spanning the gap. The CDR3 contains 14 residues. The CDR3 is CASSIRGRNTEAFF. The CDR3 DNA sequence: TGTGCCAGTAGTATTCGGGGGCGTAACACTGAAGCTTTCTTT.

This chain connects TRBV5-1 to TRBJ1-1, with no clear D. Germline-derived CDR1 and CDR2 are SGHRS and YFSETQ. Trimming left V 0 bases short and J 1 base short, with 16 bases between. The CDR3 consists of 17 residues. CDR3 bases: TGCGCCAGCAGCTTGGAGGTTGGCGCGGGTTCGAACACTGAAGCTTTCTTT. It encodes CASSLEVGAGSNTEAFF.

This clone was seen a single time. The chain employs TRBV6-5 and TRBJ2-3, with 11 positions matching TRBD2. This CDR3 spans 15 amino acids. The junction had 3 bases not matched to a gene; V was cut back by 6 bases and J by 1 base. The V gene's germline CDR1 is MNHEY and CDR2 SVGAGI. CDR3 protein: CASRTGLAGTDTQYF. CDR3 nucleotide sequence: TGTGCCAGCAGAACGGGACTAGCGGGCACAGATACGCAGTATTTT.